This entry lists 8 T cell receptor beta chains sequenced from one sample in a study of blood T cell repertoires in COVID-19. Assay used: immunoSEQ multiplex PCR; TCRdb lists only in-frame clones, some missing. The table has 190,000 or so clones, 80% to 90% seen once; the top ten hold 5.5% to 7.5%. Sequences were obtained from peripheral blood. All receptors come from a man aged 55 to 69 who had recovered from COVID-19.

The V and J genes are TRBV11-3 and TRBJ2-2; 7 bases line up with TRBD1. V dropped 0 bases and J dropped 0; count of bases not matched to a gene: 7. The germline V gene has CDR1 SGHNT and CDR2 YENEEA. CDR3 size: 18 residues. The CDR3 DNA reads as TGTGCCAGCAGCTTAGACCACTCCGGGACAGCGAACACCGGGGAGCTGTTTTTT. The encoded protein is CASSLDHSGTANTGELFF.

This clone was recorded only once. The rearrangement uses TRBV29-1 and TRBJ1-1, with 8 positions matching TRBD1. The V segment lost 5 bases and the J segment 11 bases; nucleotides outside the gene matches: 16. Germline CDR1 and CDR2: SQVTM and ANQGSEA. CDR3 length: 14 amino acids. The CDR3 sequence: CSVNRDRFIVGAFF. As DNA, the CDR3 is TGCAGCGTTAACCGGGACAGGTTTATCGTGGGGGCTTTCTTT.

The chain links TRBV19 to TRBJ2-2; 7 nucleotides match TRBD1. CDR1 is LNHDA, CDR2 SQIVND, per germline (reference sequence). The CDR3 is 14 amino acids. V shed 6 bases and J 4 bases; nucleotides not matched to a gene: 5. The CDR3 region has the DNA TGTGCCAGTAGAGGGGACAGCGGCACCGGGGAGCTGTTTTTT. Protein sequence: CASRGDSGTGELFF.

The chain employs TRBV28 and TRBJ2-5; 8 nucleotides align to TRBD1. This CDR3 has 16 residues. The ends lost 6 bases at V and 1 base at J; junction bases unmatched: 10. The germline gives CDR1 MDHEN, CDR2 SYDVKM. The CDR3 DNA reads TGTGCCAGCAGAAAGTGGACAGGGAAGGGCCAAGAGACCCAGTACTTC. It is translated as CASRKWTGKGQETQYF. Based on the CDR3 plus reference TRBV28 and TRBJ2-5, the full variable domain is DVKVTQSSRYLVKRTGEKVFLECVQDMDHENMFWYRQDPGLGLRLIYFSYDVKMKEKGDIPEGYSVSREKKERFSLILESASTNQTSMYLCASRKWTGKGQETQYFGPGTRLLVL.

This sequence joins TRBV14 and TRBJ1-3; TRBD1 might be the D (6 bases). V was pared by 0 bases and J by 0 bases, with 21 bases between. This CDR3 is built from 20 residues. CDR1 is SGHDN and CDR2 is FVKESK in the germline V gene. The CDR3 region has the DNA TGTGCCAGCAGCCAAGAAGGAAGCGCCGACAGGTCCTACTCTGGAAACACCATATATTTT. It translates to CASSQEGSADRSYSGNTIYF. The whole variable domain, remainder taken from reference TRBV14 and TRBJ1-3, is EAGVTQFPSHSVIEKGQTVTLRCDPISGHDNLYWYRRVMGKEIKFLLHFVKESKQDESGMPNNRFLAERTGGTYSTLKVQPAELEDSGVYFCASSQEGSADRSYSGNTIYFGEGSWLTVV.

The gene calls are TRBV7-8 and TRBJ2-3; TRBD2 is a possible D gene (5 bases). There are 15 residues in the CDR3. CDR1 is SGHVS and CDR2 is FQNEAQ in the germline V gene. V lost 4 bases, J lost 1 base, and 12 bases lay in between. In nucleotides, the CDR3 is TGTGCCAGCAGCTACCCCCGGACTCGCACAGATACGCAGTATTTT. The encoded protein is CASSYPRTRTDTQYF.

This clone has just one count. The rearrangement links TRBV30 to TRBJ1-1, with D possibly matching TRBD1 (6 bases). CDR1 and CDR2 (germline): GTSNPN, SVGIG (reference sequence). The CDR3 extends over 15 amino acids. The germline V and J ends were trimmed by 5 bases and 3 bases, with 19 bases remaining between them. CDR3 coding DNA: TGTGCCTGGGGGTTGGGGGCCTTCGGTTACACTGAAGCTTTCTTT. This codes for CAWGLGAFGYTEAFF.

Remarks on this clone: A read error may account for a junction end that differs from germline. CDR3 in DNA: TGCGCCAGCAGTGCGGTGACTAGCGGGTCTGACAGGGACTTC. Its translation: CASSAVTSGSDRDF. The genes are TRBV10-2 and TRBJ2-7; 10 positions agree with TRBD2. The CDR3 sequence is 14 residues long. Germline loops: CDR1 WSHSY, CDR2 SAAADI.